This T cell receptor beta chain was observed in a study of cytotoxic CD8 clonotypes in ibrutinib-treated CLL. Assay used: immunoSEQ multiplex PCR; TCRdb lists only in-frame clones, some missing. Here the sample spans around 40,000 clones, about 64% being singletons. This clone was seen once. Sequenced here: PBMCs, sampled at disease progression, from a patient treated with ibrutinib. This TCR was recovered from a human donor with chronic lymphocytic leukemia.

CDR3 sequence reads: CASSPNPGGSGRSPLHF. CDR3 sequence (DNA): TGTGCCAGCAGTCCCAACCCCGGGGGGTCTGGGAGGTCACCCCTCCACTTT. The gene calls are TRBV27 and TRBJ1-6, with D possibly matching TRBD1 (5 bases). CDR1 and CDR2 from the germline V gene are MNHEY and SMNVEV (reference sequence). The CDR3 is 17 residues long. Trimming cost V 5 bases and J 10 bases, with 24 bases left between them.